The clone carrying this T cell receptor beta chain appeared many times. Its cognate antigen is unknown. A patient was excluded if there was uncontrolled infection, other autoimmune disease, pregnancy or lactation. These data come from a study of T cells in Graves' hyperthyroidism and ophthalmopathy. Study results and limitations: Appearing also in blood were most of the thyroid clonotypes expanded above 0.001.

V was clipped by 4 bases and J by 10 bases, with 22 bases between them. The CDR3 sequence is 15 residues long. Germline V gene lookup returns CDR1 SGHTA and CDR2 FQGNSA. Amplification of TCR beta CDR3 regions was performed using RNA transcripts as template. Using the HTBI primer set, a first-round RT-PCR was run on the TCR CDR3. From the multiplex PCR reads, TCRdb called clonotypes with MiXCR, one entry per CDR3 protein. The sample consists of about 58,000 distinct CDR3 sequences, roughly 52% of them appearing once. The chain is built from TRBV7-2 and TRBJ1-1; maybe TRBD1 (6 bases). This receptor was obtained from a woman aged 30 to 39 with Graves' ophthalmopathy. The sample comprised blood. The CDR3 reads CASSSDRKQGLTAFF. In nucleotides, the CDR3 is TGTGCCAGCAGCTCAGACAGGAAACAGGGTCTGACAGCTTTCTTT.